The 21 T cell receptor beta chains below were found in one sample sequenced in a study of T-cell reconstitution after alpha-beta-depleted transplantation in children. Unique molecular identifiers tagged the TCRbeta library. TCRdb reprocessed the PCR reads with MiXCR, giving one entry per CDR3 protein. The top ten clones hold approximately 2.3% of a sample with approximately 340,000 distinct CDR3 sequences, 10% of them seen once. The specimen comprised PBMCs from the stem cell graft donor, sampled from the stem cell graft. These receptors were taken from a human donor who donated a stem cell graft to a child with acute lymphoblastic leukemia.

Ten or more counts support this clonotype. J is TRBJ1-1 and V is TRBV4-3; TRBD1 is a possible D gene (6 bases). Between the trimmed V and J ends, which lost 0 bases and 4 bases, there was a span of 9 bases. The CDR3 contains 14 residues. Germline V gene lookup returns CDR1 LGHNA and CDR2 YSLEER. CDR3 sequence: CASSQEHRATEAFF. The CDR3 DNA reads TGCGCCAGCAGCCAAGAGCACAGGGCCACTGAAGCTTTCTTT.

V is TRBV4-1 and J is TRBJ2-1; D ambiguous. V gave up 6 bases and J gave up 6 bases, with 9 bases separating them. Germline values: CDR1 MGHRA, CDR2 YSYEKL. This CDR3 contains 12 residues. CDR3 sequence (DNA): TGCGCCAGCAGTCCTAGGGCCAATGAGCAGTTCTTC. This translates into CASSPRANEQFF.

This clonotype occurred a few times. The chain combines TRBV27 with TRBJ2-7; TRBD2 is a possible D gene (7 bases). This CDR3 has 13 amino acids. V was pared by 3 bases and J by 5 bases, with 11 bases between. Germline V gene lookup returns CDR1 MNHEY and CDR2 SMNVEV (reference sequence). The CDR3 DNA follows: TGTGCCAGCAGTTTGGGGGGGCGCAACGAGCAGTACTTC. Translating gives CASSLGGRNEQYF.

This clonotype was detected only a few times. The chain joins TRBV28 to TRBJ2-4; a weak D match, TRBD2 (5 bases). The germline CDR1 and CDR2 sequences are MDHEN and SYDVKM. The CDR3 runs to 13 residues. Trimming shortened V by 6 bases and J by 3 bases, and 9 bases separated the two germline ends. The CDR3 DNA sequence: TGTGCCAGCAGCCCCCGGGGCAAAAACATTCAGTACTTC. It codes for CASSPRGKNIQYF.

This clonotype was seen at least ten times. The gene calls are TRBV7-8 and TRBJ2-2, with 13 positions matching TRBD2. This CDR3 has 20 residues. CDR1 is SGHVS, CDR2 FQNEAQ, per germline. J lost 0 bases, V lost 6 bases, and 13 bases had no gene match. CDR3 in amino acids: CASSPYRLAGGTANTGELFF. The CDR3 DNA sequence: TGTGCCAGCAGTCCTTACCGACTAGCGGGAGGCACTGCGAACACCGGGGAGCTGTTTTTT.

The CDR3 here is CASSPSGTGAAYGYTF. The CDR3 DNA sequence: TGCGCCAGCAGCCCCTCCGGGACAGGGGCGGCCTATGGCTACACCTTC. The gene calls are TRBV4-3 and TRBJ1-2; 10 bases match TRBD1. CDR1 is LGHNA and CDR2 is YSLEER in the germline V gene. With V trimmed by 4 bases and J by 4 bases, 9 bases remained unmatched. The length of the CDR3 is 16 residues.

The chain is built from TRBV20-1 and TRBJ2-7; the match to TRBD2 covers 7 bases. There are 12 residues in the CDR3. CDR1 is DFQATT, CDR2 SNEGSKA, per germline (reference sequence). The V and J ends lost 6 bases and 2 bases, in that order; junction bases with no gene match: 4. The CDR3 protein is CSALADTYEQYF. Written as DNA, the CDR3 is TGCAGTGCGCTAGCGGATACCTACGAGCAGTACTTC.

The chain combines TRBV12-3 or TRBV12-4 with TRBJ2-6; D possibly corresponds to TRBD2 (6 bases). The CDR3 is 18 residues long. V was trimmed by 7 bases and J by 2 bases, leaving 21 bases between them. CDR3: CASKRGGFGDTGANVLTF. CDR3 DNA: TGTGCCAGCAAGCGTGGGGGGTTCGGAGATACTGGGGCCAACGTCCTGACTTTC.

This clonotype has only a few counts. This chain connects TRBV6-5 to TRBJ2-6; no clear D. The CDR3 extends over 16 amino acids. V was shortened by 0 bases and J by 2 bases, with 8 bases between the two germline ends. CDR1 MNHEY and CDR2 SVGAGI come from the germline V gene. CDR3 in DNA: TGTGCCAGCAGTTACTCGACCCTAGCTGGGGCCAACGTCCTGACTTTC. Its translation is CASSYSTLAGANVLTF.

The chain couples TRBV7-9 to TRBJ2-2; D not resolved. Germline CDR1 reads SEHNR; CDR2 reads FQNEAQ (reference sequence). Trimming pared 5 bases from V and 5 bases from J, leaving 15 bases between. The CDR3 covers 15 residues. As DNA, the CDR3 is TGTGCCAGCAGCCTGAGTTTTCATCGGACCGGGGAGCTGTTTTTT. This codes for CASSLSFHRTGELFF.

The chain uses TRBV20-1 and TRBJ2-7, with 11 bases matching TRBD2. V was clipped by 3 bases and J by 3 bases; unmatched bases: 10. CDR1 DFQATT and CDR2 SNEGSKA come from the germline V gene (reference sequence). The CDR3 runs 16 residues. CDR3 in DNA: TGCAGTGCTAGGGGGGCTAGCGGGAGGCAGGTCTACGAGCAGTACTTC. Its translation is CSARGASGRQVYEQYF.

CDR3 in amino acids: CASSARTSESYEQYF. CDR3 bases: TGTGCCAGCAGCGCTCGGACTAGCGAGTCCTACGAGCAGTACTTC. The chain couples TRBV4-2 to TRBJ2-7; 9 nucleotides agree with TRBD2. The CDR3 is made up of 15 amino acids. V gave up 5 bases and J gave up 1 base; unmatched junction bases: 6. Germline CDR1 reads LGHNA; CDR2 reads YNFKEQ.

The rearrangement uses TRBV9 and TRBJ2-1; D possibly matches TRBD1 or TRBD2 (5 bases each). V gave up 3 bases and J gave up 5 bases, with 15 bases separating them. CDR3 size: 15 residues. In germline, CDR1 is SGDLS, CDR2 YYNGEE. CDR3 sequence: CASSASRDQHNEQFF. The CDR3 bases are TGTGCCAGCAGCGCATCCCGGGACCAACACAATGAGCAGTTCTTC.

This clonotype was counted many times. An end of the junction does not agree with germline; a read error may underlie this. In DNA form, the CDR3 reads TGCGCCAGCAGCTTGACAGGGGGCCGGACTGAAGCTTTCTTT. This gives the protein CASSLTGGRTEAFF. The genes are TRBV7-3 and TRBJ1-1; 10 nucleotides line up with TRBD1. The CDR3 is 14 amino acids. The germline V gene has CDR1 SGHTA and CDR2 FQGTGA.

The chain joins TRBV7-6 to TRBJ2-1; TRBD2 agrees at 16 bases. Germline V gene data show CDR1 as SGHVS and CDR2 as FNYEAQ. J was trimmed by 2 bases and V by 5 bases; bases with no gene match: 3. The CDR3 sequence is 17 residues long. The chain's CDR3 is CASSMGLAGGTYNEQFF. CDR3 in DNA: TGTGCCAGCAGCATGGGACTAGCGGGAGGGACCTACAATGAGCAGTTCTTC.

This clonotype was counted only a few times. The rearrangement joins TRBV7-9 to TRBJ2-1; the match to TRBD2 covers 9 bases. This CDR3 region has 14 residues. Germline loops: CDR1 SEHNR, CDR2 FQNEAQ (reference sequence). With 5 bases clipped from V and 8 bases from J, the junction kept 7 bases outside the gene matches. Here the CDR3 reads CASSPPGLAYEQFF. The DNA of the CDR3 is TGTGCCAGCAGCCCCCCGGGACTAGCCTATGAGCAGTTCTTC.

The table lists this clonotype with a few counts. The chain links TRBV7-9 to TRBJ2-3, with D hard to call. Trimming removed 5 bases from V and 1 base from J, with 13 bases in between. CDR1 and CDR2 from the germline V gene are SEHNR and FQNEAQ (reference sequence). The CDR3 is 15 residues long. This CDR3 reads CASSPPGFGTDTQYF. DNA for the CDR3: TGTGCCAGCAGCCCCCCGGGCTTTGGCACAGATACGCAGTATTTT.

V gene TRBV15 combines with J gene TRBJ2-7; possible D gene TRBD2, 5 bases. Germline-derived CDR1 and CDR2 are LNHNV and YYDKDF (reference sequence). CDR3 length: 14 residues. The germline V and J ends were trimmed by 0 bases and 3 bases, with 9 bases remaining between them. This chain's CDR3 is CATSRDGGLYEQYF. The CDR3 DNA sequence: TGTGCCACCAGCAGAGATGGCGGACTCTACGAGCAGTACTTC.

The genes are TRBV12-3 or TRBV12-4 and TRBJ2-2; no clear D. CDR3 length: 14 amino acids. Trimming took off 2 bases at V and 6 bases at J, with 10 bases between the two ends. The CDR3 sequence: CASSLWIVSGELFF. The CDR3 DNA reads as TGTGCCAGCAGTTTATGGATAGTTTCCGGGGAGCTGTTTTTT.

V gene TRBV20-1 combines with J gene TRBJ2-6; perhaps D is TRBD1 or TRBD2 (5 bases each). V lost 3 bases, J lost 0 bases, and 15 bases lay in between. The CDR3 sequence is 17 residues long. Germline V gene sequence: CDR1 DFQATT, CDR2 SNEGSKA (reference sequence). CDR3 amino acids: CSARRPGPLSGANVLTF. CDR3 nucleotides: TGCAGTGCTAGGCGGCCGGGGCCTCTCTCTGGGGCCAACGTCCTGACTTTC.

In its sample, this clonotype was seen a few times. The V and J genes are TRBV19 and TRBJ1-1, with 8 bases that match TRBD1. The CDR3 covers 16 residues. Germline CDR1 LNHDA, CDR2 SQIVND (reference sequence). V gave up 4 bases and J gave up 0 bases; unmatched junction bases: 7. The CDR3 DNA is TGTGCCAGTAGTACCGGGACAGGAGCCTTGAACACTGAAGCTTTCTTT. This encodes CASSTGTGALNTEAFF.